The rows below give T cell receptor beta chains drawn from one sample of a study of T cell changes during pregnancy in multiple sclerosis. Here immunoSEQ multiplex PCR was the method, and the copy in TCRdb shows in-frame clones only, minus some. Altogether around 75,000 clones are present, 90% to 95% being singletons, with the ten largest covering 0.29%. The specimen comprised CD4+ T cells from peripheral blood mononuclear cells, sampled in the third trimester of pregnancy. Every receptor here comes from a female donor in good health, enrolled as a control in a pregnancy study. The CDR3 runs from the conserved cysteine through the conserved F or W. The order of the fields is D gene, J gene, CDR3 length, V gene, clone size, CDR3 DNA, CDR3 protein. D genes are given only for firm matches. The listing skips clone size in some rows; elsewhere it reads once, few, many or a size class.

- TRBJ1-1 18 TRBV15 - TGTGCCACCAGCAGAGATGTGGGGAAATTTTTGGGGGGAACTGAAGCTTTCTTT CATSRDVGKFLGGTEAFF
- TRBJ2-5 16 TRBV19 - TGTGCCAGTAGCCCGGCCCGTGACAGAATCCAAGAGACCCAGTACTTC CASSPARDRIQETQYF
- TRBJ2-7 15 TRBV5-5 once TGTGCCAGCAGCTTGGAGGTGCGACAGTACGACGAGCAGTACTTC CASSLEVRQYDEQYF
TRBD1 TRBJ1-2 14 TRBV30 - TGTGCCTGGAACCAACAGGGGGCGAACTATGGCTACACCTTC CAWNQQGANYGYTF
TRBD2 TRBJ2-2 14 TRBV7-3 - TGTGCCAGCAGCTCGACTAGCGGGACCGGGGAGCTGTTTTTT CASSSTSGTGELFF
TRBD1 TRBJ2-7 15 TRBV9 - TGTGCCAGCAGCGCTTCGACAGGGGGCGACTACGAGCAGTACTTC CASSASTGGDYEQYF
TRBD2 TRBJ2-3 16 TRBV9 - TGTGCCAGCAGCGTAGGGAACGGGGGGGCGGCAGATACGCAGTATTTT CASSVGNGGAADTQYF
TRBD2 TRBJ2-7 17 TRBV2 - TGTGCCAGCTTGGGGACGCCGGTAGCGGGGGGCTCCTACGAGCAGTACTTC CASLGTPVAGGSYEQYF
TRBD1 TRBJ1-1 14 TRBV5-1 - TGCGCCACCTGCCCCGGGACAGGCAACACTGAAGCTTTCTTT CATCPGTGNTEAFF
TRBD1 TRBJ1-2 15 TRBV2 - TGTGCCAGCAGCCTCAGACAGGGGGTTAGCTATGGCTACACCTTC CASSLRQGVSYGYTF
- TRBJ2-3 12 TRBV19 - TGTGCCAGTAGTATCAGTACAGATACGCAGTATTTT CASSISTDTQYF
- TRBJ1-2 15 TRBV2 - TGTGCCAGCAGTGAAATGAGAGGGACTAACTATGGCTACACCTTC CASSEMRGTNYGYTF
TRBD2 TRBJ2-3 16 TRBV11-2 - TGTGCCAGCAGCCCCGGGACTAGCGGGACCACAGATACGCAGTATTTT CASSPGTSGTTDTQYF
- TRBJ1-1 15 TRBV6-1 many TGTGCCAGCAGGGATCCCTTCAGGGATAACACTGAAGCTTTCTTT CASRDPFRDNTEAFF
TRBD1 TRBJ1-4 15 TRBV11-2 - TGTGCCAGCAGCTCCGGACAGGGGGCGGCTGAGAAACTGTTTTTT CASSSGQGAAEKLFF
TRBD1 TRBJ1-2 15 TRBV5-4 - TGTGCCAGCAGCTCCGGGGACAGGGGTGGCTATGGCTACACCTTC CASSSGDRGGYGYTF
TRBD1 TRBJ1-1 15 TRBV9 - TGTGCCAGCAGCGTAGTGGGACAGGCGAACACTGAAGCTTTCTTT CASSVVGQANTEAFF
TRBD1 TRBJ1-1 15 TRBV5-6 - TGTGCCAGCAGCTTGGCAGGGGGCAGGTCCACTGAAGCTTTCTTT CASSLAGGRSTEAFF
TRBD2 TRBJ2-5 15 TRBV19 - TGTGCCAGTACCGGGGCTAGCGGGCACCAAGAGACCCAGTACTTC CASTGASGHQETQYF
TRBD1 TRBJ2-5 17 TRBV7-9 - TGTGCCAGCAGCCCCGGGACAGGGGTGAGTGCCCAAGAGACCCAGTACTTC CASSPGTGVSAQETQYF
- TRBJ1-1 14 TRBV25-1 - TGTGCCAGCAGTGACCTCCGCCGCGCCACTGAAGCTTTCTTT CASSDLRRATEAFF
- TRBJ1-6 13 TRBV4-1 once TGCGCCAGCAGCCAGGGTCGGGATTCACCCCTCCACTTT CASSQGRDSPLHF
- TRBJ2-5 16 TRBV5-4 once TGTGCCAGCAGCTTGGGTGGCATAGGAGTCCAAGAGACCCAGTACTTC CASSLGGIGVQETQYF
- TRBJ2-3 17 TRBV4-2 - TGTGCCAGCAGCCTAGCTTCGGGGGGCCTAAACACAGATACGCAGTATTTT CASSLASGGLNTDTQYF
TRBD1 TRBJ1-5 15 TRBV15 - TGTGCCACCAGCAGCCGGGACAGGGGGTTTCAGCCCCAGCATTTT CATSSRDRGFQPQHF
- TRBJ1-2 12 TRBV5-4 - TGTGCCAGCAGCTTGGCGGGGGATGGCTACACCTTC CASSLAGDGYTF
- TRBJ2-1 16 TRBV9 - TGTGCCAGCAGCGTGGGCCCGGGGGGCGTTTACAATGAGCAGTTCTTC CASSVGPGGVYNEQFF
- TRBJ1-1 15 TRBV6-5 - TGTGCCAGCAGTTACTCGATACGAGTTCACACTGAAGCTTTCTTT CASSYSIRVHTEAFF
- TRBJ1-5 15 TRBV2 - TGTGCCAGCAGGGGGGGGGCAGGTAGCAATCAGCCCCAGCATTTT CASRGGAGSNQPQHF
- TRBJ1-2 14 TRBV10-3 - TGTGCCATCAGTGAGTCGGTGGAGACCTATGGCTACACCTTC CAISESVETYGYTF
- TRBJ2-2 15 TRBV7-2 once TGTGCCAGCAGCTTACGAGCGCCGAACACCGGGGAGCTGTTTTTT CASSLRAPNTGELFF
- TRBJ1-1 14 TRBV19 - TGTGCCAGTAGTATTCTGAGAGGGAACACTGAAGCTTTCTTT CASSILRGNTEAFF
- TRBJ2-7 14 TRBV9 - TGTGCCAGCAGCGCAACAGGGTCTTCCTACGAGCAGTACTTC CASSATGSSYEQYF
TRBD1 TRBJ1-1 14 TRBV18 - TGTGCCAGCACGACGACAGGGACCTACACTGAAGCTTTCTTT CASTTTGTYTEAFF
TRBD2 TRBJ2-2 16 TRBV7-2 - TGTGCCAGCAGCGCACTAGCGGGGGGGGGCACCGGGGAGCTGTTTTTT CASSALAGGGTGELFF
TRBD2 TRBJ2-3 14 TRBV7-3 - TGTGCCAGCAGCGGGGCGGGGGGGCCAGATACGCAGTATTTT CASSGAGGPDTQYF
TRBD1 TRBJ2-2 15 TRBV9 - TGTGCCAGCAGCCCCCAGGACAGGGTGGCCGGGGAGCTGTTTTTT CASSPQDRVAGELFF
- TRBJ1-1 13 TRBV4-2 - TGTGCCAGCAGCCAAGCAGGGGACACTGAAGCTTTCTTT CASSQAGDTEAFF
- TRBJ1-1 13 TRBV6-6 - TGTGCCAGCAGTTACCAAGGACAGCGTGAAGCTTTCTTT CASSYQGQREAFF
TRBD1 TRBJ1-4 14 TRBV27 once TGTGCCAGCAGCAAAGGACAGGGGCGTGAAAAACTGTTTTTT CASSKGQGREKLFF
- TRBJ1-3 19 TRBV7-2 - TGTGCCAGCAGCGCTCGGACCCCGGGACAACGAAGCTCTGGAAACACCATATATTTT CASSARTPGQRSSGNTIYF
- TRBJ2-7 12 TRBV25-1 - TGTGCCAGCAGTCCCAATTCCTACGAGCAGTACTTC CASSPNSYEQYF
- TRBJ1-5 15 TRBV5-6 - TGTGCCAGCAGCTTGGATGGGGGACTCAATCAGCCCCAGCATTTT CASSLDGGLNQPQHF
- TRBJ2-7 14 TRBV4-3 - TGCGCCAGCAGCTACGACGGGGGCTCCTACGAGCAGTACTTC CASSYDGGSYEQYF
- TRBJ1-1 13 TRBV14 few TGTGCCAGCAGCCTGAACAGGAACACTGAAGCTTTCTTT CASSLNRNTEAFF
- TRBJ1-4 17 TRBV7-2 - TGTGCCAGCAGCTTATCGTGGAGGGAAGCCACTAATGAAAAACTGTTTTTT CASSLSWREATNEKLFF
- TRBJ2-5 13 TRBV7-6 few TGTGCCAGCGGACGGGTGGGCGGGGAGACCCAGTACTTC CASGRVGGETQYF
TRBD1 TRBJ1-1 17 TRBV27 - TGTGCCAGCAGTTCCGGGACAGCCACTCGAGGGGGGACTGAAGCTTTCTTT CASSSGTATRGGTEAFF
TRBD1 TRBJ1-4 15 TRBV7-2 once TGTGCCAGCAGCCCCCAGACAGGGGAGAACGAAAAACTGTTTTTT CASSPQTGENEKLFF
- TRBJ1-1 14 TRBV5-1 - TGCGCCAGCAGTCCAAGGGGGGGGAACACTGAAGCTTTCTTT CASSPRGGNTEAFF
TRBD1 TRBJ1-1 14 TRBV7-3 - TGTGCCAGCAGCCTGGGACAGGCGAACACTGAAGCTTTCTTT CASSLGQANTEAFF
- TRBJ1-2 13 TRBV19 - TGTGCCAGCGCTTGGACAGCCGCCGATGGCTACACCTTC CASAWTAADGYTF
- TRBJ2-1 15 TRBV6-8 - TGTGCCAGTCGACTTCCACTTAGTTCCTACAATGAGCAGTTCTTC CASRLPLSSYNEQFF
TRBD1 TRBJ1-1 13 TRBV18 few TGTGCCAGCTCACCCGGCAGGGGGACTGAAGCTTTCTTT CASSPGRGTEAFF
TRBD1 TRBJ1-5 15 TRBV25-1 - TGTGCCAGCAGTGACCCGGGACAGTCCAATCAGCCCCAGCATTTT CASSDPGQSNQPQHF
TRBD1 TRBJ1-1 15 TRBV30 once TGTGCCTGGAGTCCCGTACAGGGGTTCAACACTGAAGCTTTCTTT CAWSPVQGFNTEAFF
- TRBJ1-1 15 TRBV19 - TGTGCCAGTAGTCTAAGGACAGTCATGAACACTGAAGCTTTCTTT CASSLRTVMNTEAFF
TRBD1 TRBJ1-2 15 TRBV11-2 - TGTGCCAGCACCCCGACCGGACAGGGGTTGGGAGGCTACACCTTC CASTPTGQGLGGYTF
- TRBJ1-1 12 TRBV30 few TGTGCCCGGAGGAGGTTGAACACTGAAGCTTTCTTT CARRRLNTEAFF
- TRBJ1-2 15 TRBV5-5 - TGTGCCAGCAGCTTGGTAGGGGATCCTAACTATGGCTACACCTTC CASSLVGDPNYGYTF